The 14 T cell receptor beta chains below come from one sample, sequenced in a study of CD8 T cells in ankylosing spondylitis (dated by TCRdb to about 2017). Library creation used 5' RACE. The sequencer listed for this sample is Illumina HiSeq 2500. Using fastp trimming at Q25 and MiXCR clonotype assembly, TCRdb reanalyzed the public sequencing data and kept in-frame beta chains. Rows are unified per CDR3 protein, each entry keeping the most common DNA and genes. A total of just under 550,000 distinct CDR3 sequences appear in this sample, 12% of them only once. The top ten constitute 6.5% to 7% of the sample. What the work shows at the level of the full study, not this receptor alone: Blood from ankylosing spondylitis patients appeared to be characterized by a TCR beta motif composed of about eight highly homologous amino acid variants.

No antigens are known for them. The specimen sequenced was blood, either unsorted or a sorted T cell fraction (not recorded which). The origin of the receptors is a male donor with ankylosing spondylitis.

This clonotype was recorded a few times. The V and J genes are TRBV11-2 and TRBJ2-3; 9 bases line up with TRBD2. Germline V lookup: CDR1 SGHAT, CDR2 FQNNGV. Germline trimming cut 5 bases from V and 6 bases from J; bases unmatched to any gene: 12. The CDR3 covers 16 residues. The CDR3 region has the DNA TGTGCCAGCAGCCCGATCGGTAGCGGGAGTGGCGATACGCAGTATTTT. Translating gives CASSPIGSGSGDTQYF.

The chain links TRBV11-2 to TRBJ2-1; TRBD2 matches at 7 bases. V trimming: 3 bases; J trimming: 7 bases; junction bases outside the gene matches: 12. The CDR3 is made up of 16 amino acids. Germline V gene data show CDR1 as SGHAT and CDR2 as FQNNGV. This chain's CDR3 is CASSFGGGTPKNEQFF. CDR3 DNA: TGTGCCAGCAGCTTTGGGGGGGGGACGCCCAAGAATGAGCAGTTCTTC.

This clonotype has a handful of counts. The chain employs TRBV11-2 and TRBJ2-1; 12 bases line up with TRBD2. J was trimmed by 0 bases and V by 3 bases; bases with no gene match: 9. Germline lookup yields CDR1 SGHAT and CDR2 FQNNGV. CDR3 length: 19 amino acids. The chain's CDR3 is CASSFVGTSGRNSYNEQFF. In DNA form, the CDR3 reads TGTGCCAGCAGCTTCGTAGGGACTAGCGGGCGTAACTCCTACAATGAGCAGTTCTTC.

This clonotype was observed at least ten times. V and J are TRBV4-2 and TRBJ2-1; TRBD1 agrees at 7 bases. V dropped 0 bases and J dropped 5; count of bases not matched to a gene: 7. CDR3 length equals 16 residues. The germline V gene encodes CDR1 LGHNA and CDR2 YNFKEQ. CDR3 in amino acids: CASSQDRGTVHNEQFF. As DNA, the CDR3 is TGTGCCAGCAGCCAAGATAGAGGGACAGTTCACAATGAGCAGTTCTTC.

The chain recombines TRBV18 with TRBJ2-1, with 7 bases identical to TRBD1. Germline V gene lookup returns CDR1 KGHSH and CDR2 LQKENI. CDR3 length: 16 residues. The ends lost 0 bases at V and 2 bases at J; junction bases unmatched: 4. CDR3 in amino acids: CASSPPGQGAYNEQFF. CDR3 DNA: TGTGCCAGCTCACCACCTGGGCAGGGGGCCTACAATGAGCAGTTCTTC.

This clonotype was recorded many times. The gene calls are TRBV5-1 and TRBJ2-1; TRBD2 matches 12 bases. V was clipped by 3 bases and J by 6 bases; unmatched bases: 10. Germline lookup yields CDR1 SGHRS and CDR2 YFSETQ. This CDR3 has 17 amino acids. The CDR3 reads CASSSSLAGGPSNEQFF. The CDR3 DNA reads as TGCGCCAGCAGCTCCAGCCTAGCGGGAGGGCCAAGCAATGAGCAGTTCTTC.

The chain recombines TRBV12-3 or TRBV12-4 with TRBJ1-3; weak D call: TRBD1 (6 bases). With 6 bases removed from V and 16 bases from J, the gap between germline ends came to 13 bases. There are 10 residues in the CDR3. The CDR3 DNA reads TGTGCCAGCAGAGGGGGTAGCCCCTATTTT. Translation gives CASRGGSPYF.

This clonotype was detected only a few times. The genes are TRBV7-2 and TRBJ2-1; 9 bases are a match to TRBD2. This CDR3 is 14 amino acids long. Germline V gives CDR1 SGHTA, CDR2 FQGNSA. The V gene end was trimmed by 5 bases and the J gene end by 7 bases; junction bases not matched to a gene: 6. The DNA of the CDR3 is TGTGCCAGCAGCCTGGTAGCGGGAGCGAATGAGCAGTTCTTC. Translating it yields CASSLVAGANEQFF. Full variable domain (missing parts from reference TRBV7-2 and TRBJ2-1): GAGVSQSPSNKVTEKGKDVELRCDPISGHTALYWYRQSLGQGLEFLIYFQGNSAPDKSGLPSDRFSAERTGGSVSTLTIQRTQQEDSAVYLCASSLVAGANEQFFGPGTRLTVL.

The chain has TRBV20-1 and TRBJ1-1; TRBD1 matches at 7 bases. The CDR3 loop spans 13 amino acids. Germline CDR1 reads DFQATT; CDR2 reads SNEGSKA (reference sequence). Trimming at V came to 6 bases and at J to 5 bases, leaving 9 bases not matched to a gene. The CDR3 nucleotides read TGCAGTGCAAACAGGGGATCGGCTACTGAAGCTTTCTTT. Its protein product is CSANRGSATEAFF.

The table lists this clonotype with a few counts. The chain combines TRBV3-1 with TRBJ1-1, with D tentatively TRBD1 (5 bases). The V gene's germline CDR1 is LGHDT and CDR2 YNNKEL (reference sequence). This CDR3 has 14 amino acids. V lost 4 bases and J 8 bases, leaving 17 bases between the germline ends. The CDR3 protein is CASSRRDENWEAFF. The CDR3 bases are TGTGCCAGCAGCCGCCGGGACGAAAATTGGGAAGCTTTCTTT.

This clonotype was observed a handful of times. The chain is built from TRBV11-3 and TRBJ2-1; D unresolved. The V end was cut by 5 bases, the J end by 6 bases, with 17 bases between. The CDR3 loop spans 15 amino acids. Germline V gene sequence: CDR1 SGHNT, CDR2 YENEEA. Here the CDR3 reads CASSLRSQSPNEQFF. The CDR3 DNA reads TGTGCCAGCAGCCTCCGGTCCCAATCGCCCAATGAGCAGTTCTTC.

The CDR3 region has the DNA TGTGCCAGCAGTGAGGGCAGGGGGCTATCGAGCGAGCAGTTCTTC. Translation gives CASSEGRGLSSEQFF. J is TRBJ2-1 and V is TRBV2; TRBD1 aligns across 8 bases. The V segment lost 3 bases and the J segment 10 bases; nucleotides outside the gene matches: 11. This CDR3 comprises 15 residues. CDR1 and CDR2 (germline): SNHLY, FYNNEI.

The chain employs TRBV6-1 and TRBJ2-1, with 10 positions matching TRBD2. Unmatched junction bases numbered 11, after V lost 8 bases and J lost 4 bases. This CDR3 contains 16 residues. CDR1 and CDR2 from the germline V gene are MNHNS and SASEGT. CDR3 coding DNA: TGTGCCAGCCTTCGGACTAGCGGAGATTTTTACAATGAGCAGTTCTTC. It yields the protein CASLRTSGDFYNEQFF.

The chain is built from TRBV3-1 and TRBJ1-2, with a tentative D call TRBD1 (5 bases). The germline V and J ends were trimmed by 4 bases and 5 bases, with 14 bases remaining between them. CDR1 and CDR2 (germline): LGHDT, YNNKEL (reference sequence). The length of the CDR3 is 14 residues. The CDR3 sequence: CASSRGEGTYGYTF. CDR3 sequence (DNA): TGTGCCAGCAGCCGAGGGGAAGGGACGTATGGCTACACCTTC.